This T cell receptor (beta chain) derives from a study of blood T cell repertoires in COVID-19. Study as a whole: COVID-19 samples, acute and convalescent, were from the United States, Italy and Spain. T cells, B-cell-depleted T cells, or PBMCs supplied cDNA or gDNA.

This CDR3 spans 14 amino acids. CDR1 ENHRY and CDR2 SYGVKD come from the germline V gene. The junction had 1 base not matched to a gene; V was cut back by 4 bases and J by 5 bases. Original handling: Reference gene primer amplification yielded estimated nucleated cell counts. Using immunoSEQ multiplex PCR, the repertoire was profiled, and TCRdb retains in-frame clones only, with some absent. V and J calls and clone size are copied from that table; D and trimming were computed from the DNA. The sample lists over 150,000 clones; 85% to 90% were seen once. The receptor's source is a man in his fifties or sixties with active or convalescent COVID-19. The specimen sequenced was peripheral blood. The rearrangement uses TRBV10-3 and TRBJ2-2; TRBD1 aligns across 10 bases. Written as DNA, the CDR3 is TGTGCCATCAGTGGACAGGGGGCAACCGGGGAGCTGTTTTTT. Amino acid sequence: CAISGQGATGELFF.